This paragraph covers one TCR beta chain sequence. The antigen is undetermined. The data originate from a study of graft-versus-host responses after intestinal transplantation. Study-level background: After anti-thymocyte globulin induction, recipients took tacrolimus and steroids for two to three years. Findings and caveats of the study: Present in recipient marrow, GvH clones included some that appeared first in ileum or blood. An association linked early post-transplant HvG declines with peak circulating GvH clone levels.

Germline CDR1 and CDR2: KGHSH and LQKENI. V shed 4 bases and J shed 4 bases, with 10 bases lying between them. The CDR3 consists of 13 residues. Lymphocytes (intraepithelial and lamina propria) were released by processing the graft tissue. This table comes from immunoSEQ multiplex PCR, and its TCRdb copy is limited to in-frame clones, with some not included. The sample lists about 4,300 clones, roughly 80% occurring once. V is TRBV18 and J is TRBJ1-2; D is unresolved. Sequences were derived from ileum tissue, sampled roughly 330 days after intestinal transplantation. This sequence originates from a human patient who received an intestinal transplant, so some T cells may come from the graft donor. CDR3 sequence (DNA): TGTGCCAGCTCACTGGACGAGGGCTATGGCTACACCTTC. It specifies CASSLDEGYGYTF.